What follows is one T cell receptor beta chain and its context. This clonotype was counted only a few times. The target of this receptor is not known. Base quality data are lacking; no much larger clone is found one base away. The data stem from a study of identical twins listed by TCRdb under 2016. In the study overall: TCR alpha and beta repertoires from monozygotic twins, unrelated adults of various ages and cord blood were deep-sequenced to test whether fetal clonotypes persist. To rule out contamination, replicate twin experiments were performed at different times with different library preparation protocols.

Every donor was a healthy Caucasian. The twin cohort comprised three pairs of female monozygotic twins, all aged about 18 to 30 years. The RNA used for TCR libraries was isolated from peripheral blood mononuclear cells. The method was 5' RACE. The data were produced on an Illumina HiSeq 2000. Template switching added a universal primer binding site, and the final cDNA carried a unique molecular identifier that allowed TCR cDNA molecules to be counted accurately. First-strand cDNA for TCR alpha and beta chains was synthesized from specific primers in the conserved constant-segment region. To control for contamination, every cDNA library was double barcoded, receiving both a SMART-Mk sample barcode and Illumina barcodes. TruSeq adapter sequences, together with Illumina sample barcodes, were added in two successive PCR steps. TCR alpha and beta cDNA libraries were sequenced on the Illumina HiSeq platform with custom primers. The paper's processing steps were these. MiGEC was used to process raw reads and extract unique molecular identifiers, and MiXCR was used to find CDR3 positions. Recombination models were inferred per individual with the repgenHMM and IGoR tools using an EM algorithm. The analysis of shared clonotypes was done with the tcR package in R, with sharing normalized by the product of cloneset sizes. To study raw recombination without the effects of thymic and clonal selection, out-of-frame nonproductive sequences were analyzed. The public sequencing data were trimmed at Q25 with fastp and processed into clonotypes with MiXCR by TCRdb, which kept only in-frame beta chains. Each CDR3 protein gets just one entry, which takes the most common genes and DNA from the rows behind it. These V and J calls are TCRdb output, not the study's own analysis. This sample has 650,000 to 750,000 distinct CDR3 sequences in its table, and 20% to 25% of those were observed once. In total, the top ten clones hold approximately 4.3% of the sample.

What the authors observed across the whole study: Compared with coincidental sharing between unrelated individuals, out-of-frame TCR alpha sequences shared between twins showed an excess of sequences with low generation probability. Invariant T cells such as MAIT and iNKT could partly confound zero-insertion analyses, although diverse VJ usage argued against such confounding for most clonotypes. Abundant cord blood beta clonotypes carried fewer insertions; young adult naive repertoires showed a weaker similar trend, while memory repertoires showed none. Excess twin sharing in beta out-of-frame sequences was weaker because fewer shared sequences lowered the signal-to-noise ratio. Because the same donors could not be followed over many years, the conclusions depended on cross-sectional statistical analysis. Out-of-frame TCR alpha sharing in monozygotic twins was systematically underestimated by recombination models, whereas sharing between unrelated individuals was in agreement with the recombination models.

Trimming at the junction amounts to 1 base on V and 2 bases on J, and the germline ends lie 10 bases apart. CDR1 LNHDA and CDR2 SQIVND were looked up in the germline V gene (reference sequence). From cysteine to phenylalanine, the CDR3 is 15 amino acids long. This entry keeps only the CDR3 DNA: 45 bases, framed from base 1. These data also formed part of another study, on T cells expressing NK-cell markers. The second study's authors report: In sorted CD3+CD56+NKG2C+, CD3+CD56+NKG2C- and CD3+CD56-NKG2C+ T-cell subsets from 8 or 9 donors, TCR beta-chain repertoires were profiled. Of the eight sequenced donors, seven were found to be HCMV-seropositive and one was found to be HCMV-seronegative. In several experiments an anti-gammadeltaTCR antibody was added to restrict sorting to alphabetaTCR-expressing T cells. For several donors, the dominant CD3+CD56+NKG2C+ clonotypes were among the top 10 CD8+ clonotypes and accounted for roughly 1.0-7.5% of CD8+ T cells. Those dominant clonotypes were again the most abundant among CD3+CD56-NKG2C+ cells in four donors, at roughly 25-60.1%. It remained unclear whether the expanded NKG2C-expressing T cell clones were specific for HCMV antigens. The eight sequenced donors were randomly selected healthy volunteers, three men and five women. HCMV-specific IgG was detected in serum with a commercial ELISA kit to determine HCMV serostatus. For roughly 6 donors, bulk peripheral blood T-cell repertoires were also sequenced from unsorted PBMC. MIGEC was used to demultiplex reads and group the reads by UMI, and MiTCR was used to assemble and quantify clonotypes. Only TCR cDNA sequences supported by at least two reads were kept to exclude erroneous sequences. The tcR package was used for downstream repertoire analysis, and clonotypes were matched between fractions using CDR3 nucleotide sequence together with V segment. VDJmatch was used to annotate antigen specificity against VDJdb, with one amino acid substitution in CDR3 allowed.

The TCR comes from a woman between 18 and 30 years old in good health. The chain is made from TRBV19 and TRBJ2-3, with the D gene not confidently named. Sequenced input: PBMCs. The encoded CDR3 is CASSIAHGPTDTQYF. The nucleotide sequence reads TGTGCCAGTAGTATAGCTCACGGCCCCACAGATACGCAGTATTTT.